This TCR beta chain was sequenced for a study of beta chain features in type 1 diabetes. Turning to the study itself: Examined across all samples were around 110,000,000 sorted cells.

Every donor had blood drawn once into heparin, roughly 110 mL on average. V lost 5 bases to trimming and J lost 10 bases; unmatched junction nucleotides: 19. Germline assignment: CDR1 LNHDA and CDR2 SQIVND (reference sequence). The length of the CDR3 is 17 residues. This clone was counted once. The authors reverse transcribed all of the isolated RNA, so sequencing captured expressed TCRB transcripts. Method: immunoSEQ multiplex PCR; TCRdb's copy keeps in-frame clones and lacks some. The sample has about 620,000 clones, roughly a sixth seen once. The TCR was taken from a man younger than 30 in good health. The material sequenced was naive CD4+ T cells from blood. This chain connects TRBV19 to TRBJ1-2; 10 nucleotides line up with TRBD1. CDR3 amino acids: CASSPRTGGLLRVIYTF. Here the CDR3 DNA reads TGTGCCAGTAGTCCTCGGACAGGGGGGTTGCTTAGGGTGATCTACACCTTC.